Listed below are T cell receptor beta chains from one sample, sequenced in a study of T cells after yellow fever vaccination. TCRdb called the 5' RACE reads again in MiXCR, with one record for every CDR3 protein. The table includes 550,000 to 750,000 distinct CDR3 sequences, roughly 14% detected once. The sample in question was PBMCs, obtained on the day of the yellow fever booster vaccination. The receptors originated from a young man who received the YFV17D yellow fever vaccine. Both conserved end residues are part of each CDR3. The D gene is left open where the match is weak. The listing skips clone size in some rows; elsewhere it reads once, few, many or a size class.

D,J,size,V,DNA,CDR3
TRBD2,TRBJ2-2,NA,TRBV4-1,TGCGCCAGCAGCCAAGATCGCCCAGGACTAGGACCCGGGGAGCTGTTTTTT,CASSQDRPGLGPGELFF
TRBD2,TRBJ2-2,NA,TRBV10-3,TGTGCCATCCGTCTAGCGGCGAACACCGGGGAGCTGTTTTTT,CAIRLAANTGELFF
NA,TRBJ2-3,few,TRBV5-1,TGCGCCAGCAGCTTGGGGGGGACCCATGGGGCGGATACGCAGTATTTT,CASSLGGTHGADTQYF
NA,TRBJ2-5,many,TRBV15,TGTGCCACCAGCAGAGAGCACTCGCAAGAGACCCAGTACTTC,CATSREHSQETQYF
NA,TRBJ2-7,NA,TRBV7-8,TGTGCCAGCAGCCCAGAGTTGAGAGCCTACGAGCAGTACTTC,CASSPELRAYEQYF
NA,TRBJ2-2,NA,TRBV10-1,TGCGCCAGCAGAGAGAGACCCAACACCGGGGAGCTGTTTTTT,CASRERPNTGELFF
NA,TRBJ2-2,NA,TRBV18,TGTGCCAGCCTGAGACAGAACACCGGGGAGCTGTTTTTT,CASLRQNTGELFF
NA,TRBJ2-7,few,TRBV7-2,TGTGCCAGCAGCTTAGTAACCCCCTACGAGCAGTACTTC,CASSLVTPYEQYF
TRBD1,TRBJ2-1,NA,TRBV27,TGTGCCAGCAGTTTCCAGGGGGCCGGGTCCTACAATGAGCAGTTCTTC,CASSFQGAGSYNEQFF
NA,TRBJ1-1,NA,TRBV29-1,TGCAGCGGCCATTCCCCGACTGAAGCTTTCTTT,CSGHSPTEAFF
TRBD2,TRBJ2-1,NA,TRBV20-1,TGCAGTGCCAGAGGAGGGACTAGATTCTACAATGAGCAGTTCTTC,CSARGGTRFYNEQFF
NA,TRBJ1-6,NA,TRBV12-3/TRBV12-4,TGTGCCAGCAGTTTACAGGGGATCGGGTCACCCCTCCACTTT,CASSLQGIGSPLHF
NA,TRBJ2-2,few,TRBV9,TGTGCCAGCAGCGTAGAAAGCGGGAACACCGGGGAGCTGTTTTTT,CASSVESGNTGELFF
NA,TRBJ1-1,NA,TRBV5-4,TGTGCCAGCAGCTTAAGGGACATAAACACTGAAGCTTTCTTT,CASSLRDINTEAFF
NA,TRBJ1-2,few,TRBV9,TGTGCCAGCAGCTCCCAGAGTCAGGATTTCCTAATCTATGGCTACACCTTC,CASSSQSQDFLIYGYTF
NA,TRBJ2-1,few,TRBV24-1,TGTGCCACCAGCTCCGGAGGACCACACAATGAGCAGTTCTTC,CATSSGGPHNEQFF
NA,TRBJ2-1,NA,TRBV7-2,TGTGCCAGCAGTCCCGACCCCGCCAGGTCCTACAATGAGCAGTTCTTC,CASSPDPARSYNEQFF
TRBD1,TRBJ2-1,NA,TRBV28,TGTGCCAGCAGAATTATCCGGGACAGGGGCTTACATGAGCAGTTCTTC,CASRIIRDRGLHEQFF
NA,TRBJ2-3,NA,TRBV7-9,TGTGCCAGCCAGGAGGGAATGACAGATACGCAGTATTTT,CASQEGMTDTQYF
NA,TRBJ2-1,NA,TRBV6-1,TGTGCCAGCAGTGTGGGAGCGTGGAATGAGCAGTTCTTC,CASSVGAWNEQFF
TRBD2,TRBJ2-1,few,TRBV20-1,TGCAGTGCTAGCAGACTAGCGGGAGGTGGTCAGCAGTTCTTC,CSASRLAGGGQQFF
NA,TRBJ2-7,few,TRBV5-1,TGCGCCAGCCGCGGGACCCTGAAGGAGCTCGAGCAGTACTTC,CASRGTLKELEQYF
NA,TRBJ2-1,few,TRBV12-3/TRBV12-4,TGTGCCCTGTGTAAAAGACCCGGCGATGAGCAGTTCTTC,CALCKRPGDEQFF
TRBD2,TRBJ2-1,few,TRBV7-6,TGTGCCAGCAGCTTAGGTCCTTTAGCGGGAGCTTCGGATGAGCAGTTCTTC,CASSLGPLAGASDEQFF
TRBD2,TRBJ2-1,few,TRBV7-9,TGTGCCAGCAGACAAACGACGGGAGGTATCTATTACAATGAGCAGTTCTTC,CASRQTTGGIYYNEQFF
NA,TRBJ2-5,few,TRBV6-5,TGTGCCAGCAGTTACAACAATCGCCACAGGGTAGAGACCCAGTACTTC,CASSYNNRHRVETQYF
NA,TRBJ1-6,few,TRBV5-1,TGCGCCAGCACGGGGACGGGGGATAACGCCCTCCACTTT,CASTGTGDNALHF
NA,TRBJ2-2,once,TRBV28,TGTGCCAGCAGTTTTGAGGGCTACGGAAACACCGGGGAGCTGTTTTTT,CASSFEGYGNTGELFF
TRBD1,TRBJ1-3,few,TRBV7-9,TGTGCCAGCAGCTCCCCCGGACAGGAGGACACCATATATTTT,CASSSPGQEDTIYF
NA,TRBJ2-1,few,TRBV24-1,TGTGCCACCGCTAAGGCGGCTGGGAATGAGCAGTTCTTC,CATAKAAGNEQFF
TRBD1,TRBJ2-7,few,TRBV29-1,TGCAGCGTTTTTCGGGACAGACCGTACGAGCAGTACTTC,CSVFRDRPYEQYF
NA,TRBJ1-6,NA,TRBV29-1,TGCAGCGTGACATGGGGGGAGGGTTCACCCCTCCACTTT,CSVTWGEGSPLHF
NA,TRBJ2-1,NA,TRBV5-1,TGCGCCAGCAGAGACTGGGCCTACAATGAGCAGTTCTTC,CASRDWAYNEQFF
NA,TRBJ1-1,few,TRBV20-1,TGCAGTGCTAGAGGCGGACAGAACACTGAAGCTTTCTTT,CSARGGQNTEAFF
TRBD2,TRBJ2-7,NA,TRBV5-5,TGTGCCAGCAGCTCACCGGCGGGACTAGCTGGCGAGCAGTACTTC,CASSSPAGLAGEQYF
NA,TRBJ2-1,NA,TRBV4-3,TGCGCCAGCAGCCAAGCCTTTCCCCCTCTAGCAGGTGAATGGGAGTTCTTC,CASSQAFPPLAGEWEFF
NA,TRBJ1-2,few,TRBV15,TGTGCCACCAGCAGAGTGGACGGCGGCTACACCTTC,CATSRVDGGYTF
NA,TRBJ2-1,NA,TRBV27,TGTGCCAGCCCCTCTCCCGGGCGGAATGAGCAGTTCTTC,CASPSPGRNEQFF
TRBD2,TRBJ2-3,NA,TRBV4-3,TGCGCCAGCAGCCAGGAGGCGTCTAGCGGTTACACAGATACGCAGTATTTT,CASSQEASSGYTDTQYF
TRBD1,TRBJ2-3,few,TRBV23-1,TGCGCCAGAGTACTACCAGGACAGGGGCCGCGAGCGCGATATACGCAGTATTTT,CARVLPGQGPRARYTQYF
TRBD1,TRBJ1-2,few,TRBV7-2,TGTGCCAGCAGCCAGGACAGGGCCATTTATGGCTACACCTTC,CASSQDRAIYGYTF
NA,TRBJ2-1,few,TRBV7-2,TGTGCCAGCAGCTTACTAGGTGGGGCTAGCTCCTACAATGAGCAGTTCTTC,CASSLLGGASSYNEQFF
TRBD2,TRBJ2-1,few,TRBV7-9,TGTGCCAGCAGCAGAGGGACTAGCGGGACGGACTACAATGAGCAGTTCTTC,CASSRGTSGTDYNEQFF
TRBD2,TRBJ2-7,few,TRBV12-3/TRBV12-4,TGTGCCAGCAGTTTTCTAGCGGGAGCTCCCTACGAGCAGTACTTC,CASSFLAGAPYEQYF
NA,TRBJ1-5,NA,TRBV20-1,TGCAGTGCTACTAGACCGGAGCAGCCCCAGCATTTT,CSATRPEQPQHF
NA,TRBJ2-7,NA,TRBV11-2,TGTGCCAGCAGCTTAGGAGCTTCGTCGAGTGACGAGCAGTACTTC,CASSLGASSSDEQYF
NA,TRBJ1-1,many,TRBV20-1,TGCAGTGCCCACCGAGGGGCCGCGAACACTGAAGCTTTCTTT,CSAHRGAANTEAFF
NA,TRBJ2-5,few,TRBV20-1,TGCAGTGCTAGAGGGAACGCGTTCGGCGTTTCAGAGACCCAGTACTTC,CSARGNAFGVSETQYF
TRBD1,TRBJ2-5,NA,TRBV20-1,TGCAGTGCTAGAGGCACAGGGGCTGAGACCCAGTACTTC,CSARGTGAETQYF
NA,TRBJ1-6,few,TRBV4-3,TGCGCCAGCTCTACTTGGGAGAACCGGGGGAGCTCCTATAATTCACCCCTCCACTTT,CASSTWENRGSSYNSPLHF
NA,TRBJ2-6,few,TRBV12-3/TRBV12-4,TGTGCCAGCAGTCCCCCTTGGGGTTCCGGGGCCAACGTCCTGACTTTC,CASSPPWGSGANVLTF
TRBD1,TRBJ2-1,few,TRBV5-1,TGCGCCAGCAGCCACCGGGACAGCTACAATGAGCAGTTCTTC,CASSHRDSYNEQFF
TRBD1,TRBJ1-5,many,TRBV30,TGTGCCTGGAGCAGGGTAACACCGGGACAGATCATGGGGGTTGGCAATCAGCCCCAGCATTTT,CAWSRVTPGQIMGVGNQPQHF